This T cell receptor (beta chain) was profiled in a study of shared T cell receptors in the human thymus. The germline gives CDR1 SEHNR, CDR2 FQNEAQ (reference sequence). The CDR3 loop spans 16 amino acids. V was pared by 5 bases and J by 1 base, with 15 bases between. The protocol was immunoSEQ multiplex PCR, while the TCRdb copy is restricted to in-frame clones and leaves out a portion. The sample carries around 730,000 clones, 70% to 90% recorded once. These data also featured in a second study, about human thymus T cells. That publication notes: Resections obtained during corrective heart surgery supplied the thymus tissue. Thymic and blood repertoires appeared to carry a bias in their V and J gene usage. Related research reported highly overlapping thymic repertoires among unrelated individuals.

Sequencing input: thymocytes. The receptor comes from a girl under three years old with a congenital heart defect. V is TRBV7-9 and J is TRBJ1-3, with D possibly matching TRBD1 (6 bases). DNA of the CDR3: TGTGCCAGCAGCCGAAGGGGGGGAATTTCTGGAAACACCATATATTTT. Its protein product is CASSRRGGISGNTIYF.